The T cell receptor beta chain described here comes from a study of beta chain features in type 1 diabetes. About the study: Over all samples combined, over 85 million sorted cells were examined.

This clone has more than one count but fewer than ten. Its antigen is unknown. Study-level results: The naive, central memory and Treg TCRB repertoires looked more alike in patients than they did in healthy donors.

CDR1 is MNHEY, CDR2 SMNVEV, per germline (reference sequence). The CDR3 is 17 amino acids. Trimming removed 4 bases from V and 0 bases from J; junction bases left unmatched: 9. Of the isolated RNA, all was reverse transcribed, and so the sequenced material was expressed TCRB transcripts. TCRdb's table, derived via immunoSEQ multiplex PCR, lists solely in-frame clones and lacks some. The sample gives 240,000 or so clones, 25% to 30% of which show up once; roughly 4.1% is in the top ten. This TCR was sampled from a man under 40 in good health. V gene TRBV27 combines with J gene TRBJ2-4, with 7 bases that match TRBD1. The sequenced material came from central memory CD4+ T cells from blood. CDR3 DNA: TGTGCCAGCAGTTCCCCAGGACAGGAATTAGCCAAAAACATTCAGTACTTC. It encodes CASSSPGQELAKNIQYF.